Below, one T cell receptor (beta chain) is given with its context. This sample was taken from a study of healthy donors' naive CD4 and CD8 T cells. Each TCR library used around 0.5 ug of total RNA and a linear amplification protocol. Original processing methods: Sequencing covered approximately 86,000 rearranged alpha-chain transcripts across about 5 healthy donors. TCRdb re-called the reads with MiXCR, one entry per CDR3 protein. The V and J calls and clone size are TCRdb's, not the authors'. This sample yields about 180,000 distinct CDR3 sequences, of which around 80% are seen a single time; roughly 2.4% belongs to the top ten. Germline V gene data show CDR1 as SQVTM and CDR2 as ANQGSEA. The CDR3 contains 13 residues. Trimming removed 7 bases from V and 8 bases from J; junction bases left unmatched: 5. Sorting defined naive CD4+ as CD4+CD8-CD45RO-CD45RA+ and naive CD8+ as CD8+CD4-CD45RA+CD27bright.

The genes are TRBV29-1 and TRBJ2-1; the match to TRBD2 covers 13 bases. The material sequenced was naive CD4+ and CD8+ T cells sorted from blood, pooled from several donors. The sequence derives from a pool of human donors in good health; the sample pools cells from several healthy donors. CDR3 bases: TGCAGCGGGTCGACTAGCGGGGGGCATGAGCAGTTCTTC. It codes for CSGSTSGGHEQFF.